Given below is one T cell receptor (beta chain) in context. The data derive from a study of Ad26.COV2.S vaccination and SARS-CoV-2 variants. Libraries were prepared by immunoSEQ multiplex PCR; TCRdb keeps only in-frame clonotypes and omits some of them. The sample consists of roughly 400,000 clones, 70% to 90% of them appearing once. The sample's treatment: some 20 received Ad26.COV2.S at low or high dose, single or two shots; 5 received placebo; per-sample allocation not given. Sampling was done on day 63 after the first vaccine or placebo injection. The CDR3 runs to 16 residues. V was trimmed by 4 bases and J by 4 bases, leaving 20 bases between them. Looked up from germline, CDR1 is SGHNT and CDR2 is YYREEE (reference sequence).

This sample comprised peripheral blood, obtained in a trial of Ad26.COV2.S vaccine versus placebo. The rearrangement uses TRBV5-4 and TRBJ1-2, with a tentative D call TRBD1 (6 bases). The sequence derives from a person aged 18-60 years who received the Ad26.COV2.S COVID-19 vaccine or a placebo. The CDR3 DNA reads TGTGCCAGCAGCCCAGGGGTCGACAGAGCTCTCTATGGCTACACCTTC. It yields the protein CASSPGVDRALYGYTF.